The T cell receptor (beta chain) under discussion was sequenced for a study of cytomegalovirus exposure and HLA in healthy donors. V lost 3 bases to trimming and J lost 8 bases, with 11 bases between them. Germline CDR1 reads SGHDT; CDR2 reads YYEEEE. This CDR3 contains 12 residues. The table came from immunoSEQ multiplex PCR; TCRdb's copy has only in-frame clones and leaves some out. The sample lists 68,000 or so clones; roughly 96% were seen once. This receptor was obtained from a man aged 18 to 30 in good health and CMV-seronegative. The V gene is TRBV5-6, the J gene TRBJ1-1; D call uncertain. The sample taken for sequencing was PBMCs. CDR3 sequence reads: CASSYQTSEAFF. In DNA form, the CDR3 reads TGTGCCAGCAGCTACCAGACTTCCGAAGCTTTCTTT.